The 18 T cell receptor beta chains below were found in one sample sequenced in a study of blood T cell repertoires in COVID-19 (TCRdb year 2020). Libraries were prepared through the immunoSEQ multiplex PCR assay. What TCRdb holds here is the immuneACCESS table cut down to in-frame rearrangements. Part of the clones is not present; checked against another copy, under half of the missing clones reflect an unresolved V gene, and the others are unexplained. This sample holds about 64,000 clones; roughly 91% were observed only once. The ten biggest clones cover about 9.5% of the sample. The sequenced material came from PBMCs or T cells enriched from blood (not recorded which). These TCRs come from a middle-aged woman who had recovered from COVID-19.

The chain combines TRBV7-3 with TRBJ2-3; TRBD1 is a possible D gene (6 bases). Germline V lookup: CDR1 SGHTA, CDR2 FQGTGA. The V end was cut by 3 bases, the J end by 4 bases, with 11 bases between. The CDR3 extends over 14 amino acids. The DNA of the CDR3 is TGTGCCAGCAGCTTTTGGGGGCCCGCAGATACGCAGTATTTT. It translates to CASSFWGPADTQYF.

The rearrangement joins TRBV7-9 to TRBJ2-3; TRBD1 matches at 8 bases. Germline V gene lookup returns CDR1 SEHNR and CDR2 FQNEAQ (reference sequence). After removal of 1 base from V and 4 bases from J, the junction contained 13 bases not matched to a gene. The CDR3 consists of 18 residues. CDR3: CASSLGQGSVREADTQYF. DNA of the CDR3: TGTGCCAGCAGCTTAGGACAGGGGTCCGTCAGGGAGGCAGATACGCAGTATTTT.

In its sample, this clone was seen once. The chain links TRBV19 to TRBJ1-2; 11 nucleotides agree with TRBD1. V trimming: 7 bases; J trimming: 1 base; junction bases outside the gene matches: 8. The CDR3 is made up of 16 amino acids. Germline V gene lookup returns CDR1 LNHDA and CDR2 SQIVND (reference sequence). CDR3 region: CASTDPGQGDNYGYTF. The CDR3 DNA reads TGTGCCAGTACCGATCCGGGACAGGGGGATAACTATGGCTACACCTTC.

This chain connects TRBV10-1 to TRBJ1-1, with D hard to call. Deletions cut 2 bases from V and 1 base from J, with 5 bases between. Germline V gene data show CDR1 as WNHNN and CDR2 as SYGVQD (reference sequence). The CDR3 consists of 13 residues. The CDR3 DNA reads TGCGCCAGCAGTGAGACCGGGAACACTGAAGCTTTCTTT. This translates into CASSETGNTEAFF.

The rearrangement joins TRBV2 to TRBJ1-2; no definite D call. CDR1 and CDR2 from the germline V gene are SNHLY and FYNNEI. V was shortened by 6 bases and J by 8 bases, with 10 bases between the two germline ends. The CDR3 covers 11 residues. CDR3 sequence: CASRSRGGYTF. Here the CDR3 DNA reads TGTGCCAGCAGGTCGAGAGGGGGCTACACCTTC.

The genes are TRBV29-1 and TRBJ1-1; 8 bases fit TRBD1. Germline V gene sequence: CDR1 SQVTM, CDR2 ANQGSEA. The CDR3 has 12 amino acids. The V segment lost 7 bases and the J segment 5 bases; nucleotides outside the gene matches: 6. CDR3 in DNA: TGCAGCGCAGGGGGCATTTTAACTGAAGCTTTCTTT. Amino acid sequence: CSAGGILTEAFF.

The chain links TRBV2 to TRBJ2-7; D is unresolved. This CDR3 contains 13 residues. Trimming shortened V by 3 bases and J by 6 bases, and 12 bases separated the two germline ends. Per germline, CDR1 SNHLY and CDR2 FYNNEI. The CDR3 DNA reads as TGTGCCAGCAGTGATAGCTCAGTGAGCGAGCAGTACTTC. Residues: CASSDSSVSEQYF.

This chain uses TRBV10-3 with TRBJ2-1; TRBD2 aligns across 10 bases. V was pared by 3 bases and J by 4 bases, with 3 bases of the junction left unmatched. CDR1 is ENHRY, CDR2 SYGVKD, per germline. This CDR3 spans 15 amino acids. The CDR3 here is CAISDGTSAYNEQFF. The DNA of the CDR3 is TGTGCCATCAGTGATGGGACTAGCGCGTACAATGAGCAGTTCTTC.

The V call is TRBV9, the J call TRBJ1-2, with TRBD1 identical over 11 bases. With 3 bases clipped from V and 1 base from J, the junction kept 2 bases outside the gene matches. This CDR3 contains 15 residues. Germline values: CDR1 SGDLS, CDR2 YYNGEE. In DNA, the CDR3 is TGTGCCAGCAGCGGGACAGGGGGCGATAACTATGGCTACACCTTC. It yields the protein CASSGTGGDNYGYTF.

The chain has TRBV24-1 and TRBJ2-1; TRBD2 agrees at 10 bases. CDR1 KGHDR and CDR2 SFDVKD come from the germline V gene. There are 14 residues in the CDR3. V gave up 6 bases and J gave up 5 bases; unmatched junction bases: 3. CDR3 bases: TGTGCCACCAGTACACTAGCGGGGAACAATGAGCAGTTCTTC. This translates into CATSTLAGNNEQFF.

DNA for the CDR3: TGCGCCAGCAGTGGCGGAGGGTCGAACACCGGGGAGCTGTTTTTT. Encoded protein: CASSGGGSNTGELFF. The chain recombines TRBV5-1 with TRBJ2-2, with D perhaps matching TRBD2 (6 bases). CDR1 and CDR2 (germline): SGHRS, YFSETQ. The V end lost 5 bases, the J end lost 0 bases, and 11 bases lay between the germline ends. There are 15 residues in the CDR3.

The rearrangement joins TRBV5-8 to TRBJ2-1, with a tentative D call TRBD2 (5 bases). Trimming removed 5 bases from V and 2 bases from J, with 14 bases in between. The CDR3 totals 15 residues. The germline gives CDR1 SGHTS, CDR2 YDEGEE. The CDR3 is CASSKEGLTYNEQFF. The CDR3 DNA reads TGTGCCAGCAGTAAAGAGGGTCTAACCTACAATGAGCAGTTCTTC.

This chain links TRBV4-1 with TRBJ1-3, with 9 bases that match TRBD1. The V segment lost 3 bases and the J segment 2 bases; nucleotides outside the gene matches: 17. This CDR3 is built from 20 residues. CDR1 is MGHRA and CDR2 is YSYEKL in the germline V gene. The CDR3 bases are TGCGCCAGCAGCCAGTTTGCGGGACAGGGTCTTTCTAGGACTGGAAACACCATATATTTT. Translating gives CASSQFAGQGLSRTGNTIYF.

V gene TRBV6-1 combines with J gene TRBJ2-7, with 11 bases lining up with TRBD1. Germline assignment: CDR1 MNHNS and CDR2 SASEGT. The CDR3 runs to 15 residues. The V segment lost 0 bases and the J segment 5 bases; nucleotides outside the gene matches: 3. CDR3 sequence (DNA): TGTGCCAGCAGTGAAGCCGGGACAGGGGGGCACGAGCAGTACTTC. It is translated as CASSEAGTGGHEQYF.

The chain carries TRBV5-1 and TRBJ1-2; tentative D call: TRBD1 (5 bases). The CDR3 totals 17 residues. Germline V gene data show CDR1 as SGHRS and CDR2 as YFSETQ. V was clipped by 3 bases and J by 2 bases, with 20 bases between them. The CDR3 sequence: CASSYGGKIAGNYGYTF. DNA of the CDR3: TGCGCCAGCAGCTATGGCGGCAAGATCGCAGGGAACTATGGCTACACCTTC.

Written as DNA, the CDR3 is TGTGCCACCCAGGGACAGCCCAATGAAAAACTGTTTTTT. As protein: CATQGQPNEKLFF. The chain carries TRBV7-9 and TRBJ1-4, with 7 bases matching TRBD1. Germline-derived CDR1 and CDR2 are SEHNR and FQNEAQ (reference sequence). The J segment lost 5 bases and the V segment lost 10 bases, leaving 7 bases of the junction unmatched. This CDR3 is 13 amino acids long. Variable domain in full (rest from reference TRBV7-9 and TRBJ1-4): DTGVSQNPRHKITKRGQNVTFRCDPISEHNRLYWYRQTLGQGPEFLTYFQNEAQLEKSRLLSDRFSAERPKGSFSTLEIQRTEQGDSAMYLCATQGQPNEKLFFGSGTQLSVL.

The gene calls are TRBV6-5 and TRBJ1-6, with 11 nucleotides matching TRBD1. The CDR3 sequence is 14 residues long. J was trimmed by 10 bases and V by 6 bases; bases with no gene match: 5. CDR1 MNHEY and CDR2 SVGAGI come from the germline V gene. CDR3 DNA: TGTGCCAGCAGCCCGGGACAGGGGGTGTCACCCCTCCACTTT. It specifies CASSPGQGVSPLHF.

The V gene is TRBV6-5, the J gene TRBJ1-1; 8 bases fit TRBD1. The CDR3 extends over 16 amino acids. The V and J ends lost 2 bases and 4 bases, in that order; junction bases with no gene match: 9. The germline V gene encodes CDR1 MNHEY and CDR2 SVGAGI. Written as DNA, the CDR3 is TGTGCCAGCAGTTACGCACCACAGGGGGTTGGCACTGAAGCTTTCTTT. Translating gives CASSYAPQGVGTEAFF.